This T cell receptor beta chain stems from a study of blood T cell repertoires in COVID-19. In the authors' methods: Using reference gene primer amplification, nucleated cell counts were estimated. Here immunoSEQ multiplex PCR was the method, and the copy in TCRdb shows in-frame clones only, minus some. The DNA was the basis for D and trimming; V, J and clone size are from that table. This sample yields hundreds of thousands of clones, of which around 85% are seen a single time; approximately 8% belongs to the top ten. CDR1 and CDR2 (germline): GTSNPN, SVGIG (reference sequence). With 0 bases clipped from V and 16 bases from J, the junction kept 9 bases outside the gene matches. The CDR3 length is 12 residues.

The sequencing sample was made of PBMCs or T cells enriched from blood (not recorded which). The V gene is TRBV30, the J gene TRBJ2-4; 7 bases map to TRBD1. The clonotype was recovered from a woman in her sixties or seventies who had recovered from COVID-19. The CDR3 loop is CAWSVDGRTGYF. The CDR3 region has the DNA TGTGCCTGGAGTGTAGATGGCAGGACAGGTTACTTC. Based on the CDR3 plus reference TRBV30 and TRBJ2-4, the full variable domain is SQTIHQWPATLVQPVGSPLSLECTVEGTSNPNLYWYRQAAGRGLQLLFYSVGIGQISSEVPQNLSASRPQDRQFILSSKKLLLSDSGFYLCAWSVDGRTGYFGAGTRLSVL.